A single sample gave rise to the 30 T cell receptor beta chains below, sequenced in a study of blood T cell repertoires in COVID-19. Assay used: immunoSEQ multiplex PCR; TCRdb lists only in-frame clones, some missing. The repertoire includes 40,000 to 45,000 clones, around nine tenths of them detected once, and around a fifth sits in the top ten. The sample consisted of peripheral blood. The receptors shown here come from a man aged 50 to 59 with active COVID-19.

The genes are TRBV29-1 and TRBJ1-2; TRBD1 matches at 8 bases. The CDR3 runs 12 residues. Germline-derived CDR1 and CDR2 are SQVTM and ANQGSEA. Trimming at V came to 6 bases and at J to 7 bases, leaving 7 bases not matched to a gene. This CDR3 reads CSVTDRGLGYTF. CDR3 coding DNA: TGCAGCGTCACCGACAGGGGACTTGGCTACACCTTC.

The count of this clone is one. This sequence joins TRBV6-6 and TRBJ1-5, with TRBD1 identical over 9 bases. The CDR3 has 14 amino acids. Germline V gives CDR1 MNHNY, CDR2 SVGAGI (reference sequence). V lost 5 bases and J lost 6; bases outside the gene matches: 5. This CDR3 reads CASSGQGRGQPQHF. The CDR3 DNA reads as TGTGCCAGCAGTGGACAGGGGAGGGGTCAGCCCCAGCATTTT.

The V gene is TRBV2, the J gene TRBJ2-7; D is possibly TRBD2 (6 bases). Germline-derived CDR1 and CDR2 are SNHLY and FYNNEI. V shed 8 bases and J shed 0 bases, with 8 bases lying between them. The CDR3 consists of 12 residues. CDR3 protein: CASFGGSYEQYF. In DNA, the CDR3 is TGTGCCAGCTTCGGGGGCTCCTACGAGCAGTACTTC.

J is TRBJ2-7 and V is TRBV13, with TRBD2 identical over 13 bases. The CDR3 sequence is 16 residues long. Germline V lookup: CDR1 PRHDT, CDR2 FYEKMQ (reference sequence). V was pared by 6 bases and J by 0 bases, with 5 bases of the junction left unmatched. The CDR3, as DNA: TGTGCCAGCAGTTTTGGACTAGCGGGAGCCTCCTACGAGCAGTACTTC. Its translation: CASSFGLAGASYEQYF.

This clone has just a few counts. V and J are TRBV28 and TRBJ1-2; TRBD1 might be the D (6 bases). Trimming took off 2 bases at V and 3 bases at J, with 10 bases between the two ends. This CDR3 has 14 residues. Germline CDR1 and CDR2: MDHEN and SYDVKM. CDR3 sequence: CASSLDRSDYGYTF. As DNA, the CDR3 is TGTGCCAGCAGTTTAGACAGGTCCGACTATGGCTACACCTTC.

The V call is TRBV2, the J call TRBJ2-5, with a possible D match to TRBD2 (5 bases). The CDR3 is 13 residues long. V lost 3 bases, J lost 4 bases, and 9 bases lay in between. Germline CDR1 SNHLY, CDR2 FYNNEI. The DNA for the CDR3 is TGTGCCAGCAGTGAGTTTCGGGGAGAGACCCAGTACTTC. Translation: CASSEFRGETQYF.

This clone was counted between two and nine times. CDR3 in amino acids: CASSYTEGPQHF. The CDR3 DNA sequence: TGTGCCAGCAGTTACACCGAGGGGCCCCAGCATTTT. This sequence joins TRBV6-2 or TRBV6-3 and TRBJ1-5; unclear D gene. This CDR3 region has 12 residues. V lost 2 bases to trimming and J lost 9 bases, with 8 bases between them. Germline CDR1 is MNHEY and CDR2 is SVGEGT.

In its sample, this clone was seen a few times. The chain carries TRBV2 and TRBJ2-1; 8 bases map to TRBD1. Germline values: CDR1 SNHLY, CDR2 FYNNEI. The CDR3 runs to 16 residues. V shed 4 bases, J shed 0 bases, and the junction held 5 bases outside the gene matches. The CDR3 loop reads CASSGRGLSSYNEQFF. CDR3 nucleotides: TGTGCCAGCAGTGGCAGGGGGCTTAGCTCCTACAATGAGCAGTTCTTC.

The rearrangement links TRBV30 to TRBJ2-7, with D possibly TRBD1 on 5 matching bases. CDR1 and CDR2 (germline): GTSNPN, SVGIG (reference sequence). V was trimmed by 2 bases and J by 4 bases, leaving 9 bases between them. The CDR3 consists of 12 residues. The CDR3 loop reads CAWSTGRYEQYF. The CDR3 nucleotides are TGTGCCTGGAGTACAGGAAGGTACGAGCAGTACTTC.

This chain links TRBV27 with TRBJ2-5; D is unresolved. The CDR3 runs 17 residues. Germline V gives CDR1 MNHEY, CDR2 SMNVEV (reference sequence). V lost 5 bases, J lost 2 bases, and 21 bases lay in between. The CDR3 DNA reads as TGTGCCAGCAGTGGTCGCCCGAGGAGCGATTTACAAGAGACCCAGTACTTC. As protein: CASSGRPRSDLQETQYF.

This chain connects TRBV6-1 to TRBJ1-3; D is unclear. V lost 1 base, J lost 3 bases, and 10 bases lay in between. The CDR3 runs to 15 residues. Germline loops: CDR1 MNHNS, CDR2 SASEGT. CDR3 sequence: CASSEGGGLGNTIYF. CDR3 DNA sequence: TGTGCCAGCAGTGAAGGGGGAGGACTTGGAAACACCATATATTTT.

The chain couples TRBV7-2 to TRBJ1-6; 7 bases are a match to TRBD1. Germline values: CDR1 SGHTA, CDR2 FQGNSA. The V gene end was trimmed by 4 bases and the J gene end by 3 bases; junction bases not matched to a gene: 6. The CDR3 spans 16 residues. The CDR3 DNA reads TGTGCCAGCAGCTCCGGGACAGAGAGCTATAATTCACCCCTCCACTTT. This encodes CASSSGTESYNSPLHF. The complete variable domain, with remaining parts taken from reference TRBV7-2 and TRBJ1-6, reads GAGVSQSPSNKVTEKGKDVELRCDPISGHTALYWYRQSLGQGLEFLIYFQGNSAPDKSGLPSDRFSAERTGGSVSTLTIQRTQQEDSAVYLCASSSGTESYNSPLHFGNGTRLTVT.

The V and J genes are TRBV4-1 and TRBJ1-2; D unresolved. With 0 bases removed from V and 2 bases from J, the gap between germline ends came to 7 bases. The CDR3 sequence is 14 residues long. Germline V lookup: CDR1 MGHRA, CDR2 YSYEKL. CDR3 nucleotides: TGCGCCAGCAGCCAAGATAACAGAAACTATGGCTACACCTTC. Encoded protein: CASSQDNRNYGYTF.

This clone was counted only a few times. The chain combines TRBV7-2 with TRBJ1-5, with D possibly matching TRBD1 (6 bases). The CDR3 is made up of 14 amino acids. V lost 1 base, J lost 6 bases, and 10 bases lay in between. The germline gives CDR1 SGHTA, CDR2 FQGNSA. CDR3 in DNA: TGTGCCAGCAGCTTAGTGGGGGCGGGTCAGCCCCAGCATTTT. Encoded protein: CASSLVGAGQPQHF.

CDR3 region: CASSSGLAGVSGANVLTF. For the CDR3, the DNA is TGTGCCAGCAGCTCGGGACTAGCGGGAGTCTCTGGGGCCAACGTCCTGACTTTC. V and J are TRBV5-4 and TRBJ2-6; 14 bases line up with TRBD2. The length of the CDR3 is 18 residues. J lost 0 bases, V lost 3 bases, and 2 bases had no gene match. Looked up from germline, CDR1 is SGHNT and CDR2 is YYREEE (reference sequence). Looking up the rest from reference TRBV5-4 and TRBJ2-6 gives the full variable domain: ETGVTQSPTHLIKTRGQQVTLRCSSQSGHNTVSWYQQALGQGPQFIFQYYREEENGRGNFPPRFSGLQFPNYSSELNVNALELDDSALYLCASSSGLAGVSGANVLTFGAGSRLTVL.

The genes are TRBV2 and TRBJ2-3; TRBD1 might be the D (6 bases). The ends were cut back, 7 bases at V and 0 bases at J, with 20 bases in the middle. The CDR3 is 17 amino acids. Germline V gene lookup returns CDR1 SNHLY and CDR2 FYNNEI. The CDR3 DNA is TGTGCCAGCAACCTACCCCCACAGGGACCTAGCACAGATACGCAGTATTTT. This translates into CASNLPPQGPSTDTQYF.

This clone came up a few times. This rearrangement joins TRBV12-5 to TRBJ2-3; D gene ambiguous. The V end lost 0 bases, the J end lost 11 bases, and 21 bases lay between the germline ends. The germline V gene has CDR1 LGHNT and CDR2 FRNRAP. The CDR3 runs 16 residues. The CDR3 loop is CASGLVPTRGKIEQYF. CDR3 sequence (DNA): TGTGCTAGTGGTTTGGTACCTACAAGAGGCAAGATTGAGCAGTATTTT. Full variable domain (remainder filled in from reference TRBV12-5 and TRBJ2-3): DARVTQTPRHKVTEMGQEVTMRCQPILGHNTVFWYRQTMMQGLELLAYFRNRAPLDDSGMPKDRFSAEMPDATLATLKIQPSEPRDSAVYFCASGLVPTRGKIEQYFGPGTRLTVL.

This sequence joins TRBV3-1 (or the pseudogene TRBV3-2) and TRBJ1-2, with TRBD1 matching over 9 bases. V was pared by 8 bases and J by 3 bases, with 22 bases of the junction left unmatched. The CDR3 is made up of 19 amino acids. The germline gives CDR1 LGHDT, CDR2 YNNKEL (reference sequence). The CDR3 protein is CASRTHKRGPGQGHYGYTF. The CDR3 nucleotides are TGTGCCAGCCGAACTCATAAACGGGGTCCGGGACAGGGACACTATGGCTACACCTTC.

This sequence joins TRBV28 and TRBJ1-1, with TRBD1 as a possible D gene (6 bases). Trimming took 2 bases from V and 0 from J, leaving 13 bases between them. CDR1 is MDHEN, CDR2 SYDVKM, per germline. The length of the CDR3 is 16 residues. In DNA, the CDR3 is TGTGCCAGCAGTTTAAACAAAGGACAGCTGAACACTGAAGCTTTCTTT. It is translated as CASSLNKGQLNTEAFF.

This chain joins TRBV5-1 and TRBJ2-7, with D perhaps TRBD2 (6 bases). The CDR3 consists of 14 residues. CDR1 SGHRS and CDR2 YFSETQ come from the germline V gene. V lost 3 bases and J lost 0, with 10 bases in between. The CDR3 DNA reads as TGCGCCAGCAGCTCCGACGGGAGCTCCTACGAGCAGTACTTC. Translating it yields CASSSDGSSYEQYF.

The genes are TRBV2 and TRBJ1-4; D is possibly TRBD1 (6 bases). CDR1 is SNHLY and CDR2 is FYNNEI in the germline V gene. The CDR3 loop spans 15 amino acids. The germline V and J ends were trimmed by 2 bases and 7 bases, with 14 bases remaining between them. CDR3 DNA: TGTGCCAGCAGTGAATGGGGTCAGGGGTTTGAAAAACTGTTTTTT. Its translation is CASSEWGQGFEKLFF. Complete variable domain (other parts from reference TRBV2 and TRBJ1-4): EPEVTQTPSHQVTQMGQEVILRCVPISNHLYFYWYRQILGQKVEFLVSFYNNEISEKSEIFDDQFSVERPDGSNFTLKIRSTKLEDSAMYFCASSEWGQGFEKLFFGSGTQLSVL.

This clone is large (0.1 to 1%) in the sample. The DNA for the CDR3 is TGTGCCAGCAGCCTAGCGGGACCTCTCTACGAGCAGTACTTC. Translation gives CASSLAGPLYEQYF. The chain joins TRBV27 to TRBJ2-7; TRBD2 agrees at 9 bases. V shed 6 bases, J shed 3 bases, and the junction held 6 bases outside the gene matches. Germline V lookup: CDR1 MNHEY, CDR2 SMNVEV (reference sequence). CDR3 size: 14 residues.

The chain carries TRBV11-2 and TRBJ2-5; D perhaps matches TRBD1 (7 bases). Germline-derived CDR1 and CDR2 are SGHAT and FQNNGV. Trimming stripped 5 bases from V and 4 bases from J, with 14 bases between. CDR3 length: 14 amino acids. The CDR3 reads CASSTQGGRETQYF. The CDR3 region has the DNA TGTGCCAGCAGCACCCAGGGGGGCCGAGAGACCCAGTACTTC.

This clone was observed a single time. DNA of the CDR3: TGTGCCAGCAGCTTGAATGCAGGCGATCAGCCCCAGCATTTT. Amino acids: CASSLNAGDQPQHF. V gene TRBV5-6 combines with J gene TRBJ1-5, with no clear D. Trimming pared 1 base from V and 5 bases from J, leaving 10 bases between. The CDR3 has 14 residues. CDR1 and CDR2 from the germline V gene are SGHDT and YYEEEE.

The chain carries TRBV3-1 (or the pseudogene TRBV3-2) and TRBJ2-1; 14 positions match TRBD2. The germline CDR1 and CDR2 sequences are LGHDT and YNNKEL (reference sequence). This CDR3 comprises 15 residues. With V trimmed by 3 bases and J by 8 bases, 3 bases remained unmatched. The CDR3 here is CASSQAGLAGDEQFF. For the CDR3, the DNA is TGTGCCAGCAGCCAGGCGGGACTAGCGGGGGATGAGCAGTTCTTC.

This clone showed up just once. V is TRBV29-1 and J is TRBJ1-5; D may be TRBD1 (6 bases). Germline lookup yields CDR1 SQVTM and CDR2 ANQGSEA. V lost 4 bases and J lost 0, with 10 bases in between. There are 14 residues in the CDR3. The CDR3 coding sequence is TGCAGCGTTGCTGCAGGGGATAGCAATCAGCCCCAGCATTTT. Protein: CSVAAGDSNQPQHF.

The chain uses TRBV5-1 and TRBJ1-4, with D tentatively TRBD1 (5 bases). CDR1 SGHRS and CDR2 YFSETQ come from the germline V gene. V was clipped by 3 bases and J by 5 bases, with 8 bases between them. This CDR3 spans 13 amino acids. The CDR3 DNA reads TGCGCCAGCAGCTCCTCAGGGAATGAAAAACTGTTTTTT. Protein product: CASSSSGNEKLFF.

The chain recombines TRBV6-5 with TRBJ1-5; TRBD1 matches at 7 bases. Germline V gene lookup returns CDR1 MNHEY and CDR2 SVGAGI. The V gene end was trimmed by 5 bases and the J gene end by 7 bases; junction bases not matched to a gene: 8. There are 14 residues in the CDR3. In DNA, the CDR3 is TGTGCCAGCAGTCGACAGGGTTTTTTGCAGCCCCAGCATTTT. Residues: CASSRQGFLQPQHF.

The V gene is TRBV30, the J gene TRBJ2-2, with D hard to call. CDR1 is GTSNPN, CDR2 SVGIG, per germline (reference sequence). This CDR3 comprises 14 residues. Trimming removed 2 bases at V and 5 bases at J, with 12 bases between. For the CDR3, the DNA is TGTGCCTGGAGTATCCCGGAGCGTACCGGGGAGCTGTTTTTT. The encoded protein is CAWSIPERTGELFF.

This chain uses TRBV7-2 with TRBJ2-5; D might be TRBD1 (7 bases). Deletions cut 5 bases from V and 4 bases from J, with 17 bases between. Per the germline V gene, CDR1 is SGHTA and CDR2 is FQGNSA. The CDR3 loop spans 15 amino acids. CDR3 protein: CASSITQGGRETQYF. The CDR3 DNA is TGTGCCAGCAGCATCACTCAGGGGGGCCGAGAGACCCAGTACTTC.